These 26 T cell receptor beta chains originate from one sample sequenced in a study of CD8+CD57+ T cells in acquired aplastic anemia. Genomic DNA was employed as the template in profiling TCR beta VDJ and CDR3. TCRdb re-called the reads through MiXCR, storing one row per CDR3 protein. This table has 400,000 to 450,000 distinct CDR3 sequences, roughly 64% appearing once. Source material: sorted CD4+, CD8+, or CD8+CD57+ T cells (not recorded which) from PBMCs. The receptors originated from a human donor in good health, serving as a control.

This clonotype showed up just a few times. V usage is TRBV11-1 and J usage is TRBJ1-2; D uncertain. The V gene lost 5 bases and the J gene lost 5 bases, with 6 bases spanning the gap. The CDR3 runs to 11 residues. Germline CDR1 reads SGHAT; CDR2 reads FQDESV (reference sequence). DNA for the CDR3: TGTGCCAGCAGCCATCAGTATGGCTACACCTTC. It translates to CASSHQYGYTF.

This clonotype came up once. A junction end diverges from the germline sequence, so it may reflect a read error. The rearrangement uses TRBV20-1 and TRBJ1-5; D unresolved. Per the germline V gene, CDR1 is DFQATT and CDR2 is SNEGSKA (reference sequence). CDR3 size: 13 residues. Here the CDR3 DNA reads TGCAGCGCTAAAGCCGGAGAGACCCAGTCCCAGCATTTT. Amino acids: CSAKAGETQSQHF.

Regarding this clonotype: Sequence at one end of the junction differs from germline and may be a read error. J is TRBJ2-1 and V is TRBV2, with 7 bases that match TRBD1. Germline CDR1 reads SNHLY; CDR2 reads FYNNEI. This CDR3 contains 14 residues. In nucleotides, the CDR3 is TGTGCCAGAAGTGGACGAGACAGGGTTGATGAGCAGTTCTTC. Translation: CARSGRDRVDEQFF.

The chain recombines TRBV19 with TRBJ2-1, with D tentatively TRBD1 (7 bases). Germline CDR1 LNHDA, CDR2 SQIVND (reference sequence). The CDR3 covers 14 residues. V was cut by 3 bases and J by 5 bases, with 11 bases left in between. CDR3 bases: TGTGCCAGTAGTATCCGCAGGGGGGACAATGAGCAGTTCTTC. Its protein product is CASSIRRGDNEQFF.

To note about this clonotype: This CDR3 fails to terminate in the conserved phenylalanine or tryptophan, so it likely reflects a read error. The limits of the CDR3 on the DNA are not certain, so only TCRdb's listed CDR3 is given. The chain combines TRBV12-3 or TRBV12-4 with TRBJ2-7; the table names TRBD2, a call not compared with the DNA. Counting both end residues, the CDR3 totals 8 amino acids. The CDR3 spells CASSPRTS.

The chain couples TRBV2 to TRBJ1-6; no clear D gene. The CDR3 totals 14 residues. Deletions cut 7 bases from V and 13 bases from J, with 20 bases between. The germline CDR1 and CDR2 sequences are SNHLY and FYNNEI. For the CDR3, the DNA is TGTGCCAGCAATCCCCAGTCCTATAATCCGCCCCTCCACTTT. It specifies CASNPQSYNPPLHF.

The rearrangement joins TRBV19 to TRBJ2-7, with no clear D. Germline V lookup: CDR1 LNHDA, CDR2 SQIVND (reference sequence). The CDR3 has 13 residues. The V end lost 6 bases, the J end lost 5 bases, and 14 bases lay between the germline ends. The CDR3 DNA sequence: TGTGCCAGTAGATCGTCTGCCAACGACGAGCAGTACTTC. Encoded protein: CASRSSANDEQYF.

On this clonotype itself: A read error may account for a junction end that differs from germline. This chain connects TRBV3-1 to TRBJ1-1, with D perhaps TRBD1 (5 bases). Looked up from germline, CDR1 is LGHDT and CDR2 is YNNKEL (reference sequence). The CDR3 is 14 amino acids. CDR3 region: CAGSHGAMNTEAFF. The DNA for the CDR3 is TGTGCCGGCAGCCATGGGGCTATGAACACTGAAGCTTTCTTT.

In nucleotides, the CDR3 is TGTGCCAGCAGCGCACGGGACAGGGAGGCACCCCTCCACTTT. It is translated as CASSARDREAPLHF. This chain joins TRBV7-3 and TRBJ1-6; TRBD1 aligns across 9 bases. The CDR3 is made up of 14 amino acids. The trim removed 5 bases at V and 11 bases at J, leaving 7 bases unmatched. The germline CDR1 and CDR2 sequences are SGHTA and FQGTGA.

The chain couples TRBV20-1 to TRBJ2-3; D might be TRBD2 (6 bases). Trimming removed 3 bases from V and 10 bases from J, with 17 bases in between. CDR3 length: 13 amino acids. Germline V lookup: CDR1 DFQATT, CDR2 SNEGSKA (reference sequence). CDR3 sequence reads: CSASHTGEAPQYF. CDR3 nucleotides: TGCAGTGCTAGTCATACGGGGGAGGCCCCGCAGTATTTT.

This clonotype was detected ten times or more. This chain uses TRBV24-1 with TRBJ2-1; TRBD2 matches at 11 bases. Germline CDR1 KGHDR, CDR2 SFDVKD. The CDR3 contains 16 residues. Trimming removed 5 bases from V and 5 bases from J; junction bases left unmatched: 7. CDR3: CATSVYLAGGNNEQFF. The CDR3 DNA reads TGTGCCACCAGTGTCTACCTAGCGGGGGGTAACAATGAGCAGTTCTTC.

V usage is TRBV12-3 or TRBV12-4 and J usage is TRBJ1-2, with 9 bases identical to TRBD1. CDR3 length: 16 residues. V shed 5 bases, J shed 8 bases, and the junction held 15 bases outside the gene matches. CDR3 residues: CASSDHSRQGGTGYTF. In nucleotides, the CDR3 is TGTGCCAGCAGTGACCATAGCAGACAGGGGGGAACCGGCTACACCTTC.

Remarks on this clonotype: Given the absence of the conserved phenylalanine or tryptophan at the CDR3 end, a read error is likely. The DNA is left out, because the CDR3 cannot be placed on it with certainty; the CDR3 is given as TCRdb lists it. The chain carries TRBV9 and TRBJ1-1. Germline CDR1 SGDLS, CDR2 YYNGEE. Counting both end residues, the CDR3 totals 13 amino acids. Here the CDR3 reads CASSVSGLVYDQY.

This clonotype was counted many times. The chain uses TRBV18 and TRBJ2-7; 9 nucleotides align to TRBD2. Germline assignment: CDR1 KGHSH and CDR2 LQKENI. The junction had 6 bases not matched to a gene; V was cut back by 6 bases and J by 3 bases. There are 14 residues in the CDR3. The CDR3 is CASSAGGADYEQYF. DNA of the CDR3: TGTGCCAGCTCCGCGGGGGGGGCTGACTACGAGCAGTACTTC.

Remarks on this clonotype: No conserved phenylalanine or tryptophan is present at the end of the CDR3, so a read error is the likely explanation. The DNA is omitted, as the CDR3 cannot be located on it reliably, and the CDR3 follows TCRdb's listing. V gene TRBV7-2 combines with J gene TRBJ1-4. The CDR3 extends over 13 residues, inclusive of both ends. CDR1 is SGHTA and CDR2 is FQGNSA in the germline V gene. CDR3 protein: CASSLAGLGNTEA.

As for this clonotype: The junction does not match germline at one end; this may be a read error. This chain uses TRBV2 with TRBJ1-5, with 7 positions matching TRBD1. Germline lookup yields CDR1 SNHLY and CDR2 FYNNEI. The CDR3 has 14 amino acids. CDR3 protein: CASSQAHRGQPLHF. In nucleotides, the CDR3 is TGCGCCAGCAGTCAAGCTCACAGGGGACAGCCCCTGCATTTT.

The V and J genes are TRBV29-1 and TRBJ1-1; D is ambiguous. Deletions cut 8 bases from V and 5 bases from J, with 15 bases between. CDR1 is SQVTM and CDR2 is ANQGSEA in the germline V gene. This CDR3 region has 12 residues. The CDR3 DNA follows: TGCAGCCATCGCGAACTCTCGACTGAAGCTTTCTTT. Amino acids: CSHRELSTEAFF.

The chain combines TRBV19 with TRBJ2-7; D gene unclear. The CDR3 covers 14 residues. CDR1 LNHDA and CDR2 SQIVND come from the germline V gene (reference sequence). Trimming removed 3 bases at V and 1 base at J, with 10 bases between. CDR3 protein: CASSIDTRSYEQYF. The CDR3 region has the DNA TGTGCCAGTAGTATCGACACACGGTCCTACGAGCAGTACTTC.

This clonotype occurred once. No conserved phenylalanine or tryptophan is present at the end of the CDR3, so a read error is the likely explanation. No DNA is shown, since the ends of the CDR3 on it are uncertain; the CDR3 is the one TCRdb lists. The rearrangement links TRBV2 to TRBJ1-3; the D call in the table, TRBD1, was not verified against the DNA. From its first to its last residue, the CDR3 has 15 amino acids. The germline V gene encodes CDR1 SNHLY and CDR2 FYNNEI. CDR3 sequence: CASRRGGTNEKLFFV.

CDR3 coding DNA: TGTGCCAGCAGTATCGGCGGGGCCGGAAGCACAATATATTTT. Its translation: CASSIGGAGSTIYF. V usage is TRBV2 and J usage is TRBJ1-3, with a tentative D call TRBD1 (5 bases). Trimming pared 5 bases from V and 13 bases from J, leaving 21 bases between. This CDR3 is built from 14 residues. Germline V gene lookup returns CDR1 SNHLY and CDR2 FYNNEI.

This clonotype was recorded only once. The chain recombines TRBV7-6 with TRBJ2-3, with D perhaps matching TRBD1 (5 bases). Per the germline V gene, CDR1 is SGHVS and CDR2 is FNYEAQ. V shed 0 bases and J shed 11 bases, with 24 bases lying between them. The CDR3 extends over 17 amino acids. CDR3 amino acids: CASSLAVGPSSYNEQYF. Here the CDR3 DNA reads TGTGCCAGCAGCTTAGCTGTGGGGCCGAGCTCCTACAATGAGCAGTATTTT.

Comments on this clonotype: Sequence at one end of the junction differs from germline and may be a read error. V usage is TRBV9 and J usage is TRBJ1-6, with 10 nucleotides matching TRBD1. The CDR3 runs to 14 residues. Germline V gene lookup returns CDR1 SGDLS and CDR2 YYNGEE. CDR3 sequence: CASSEVTGTGDINF. The CDR3 DNA follows: TGTGCCAGCAGCGAGGTGACCGGGACAGGGGACATCAACTTT.

This clonotype was recorded many times. The V call is TRBV5-1, the J call TRBJ2-5, with 16 bases aligning to TRBD2. Germline CDR1 is SGHRS and CDR2 is YFSETQ. With V trimmed by 3 bases and J by 5 bases, 7 bases remained unmatched. The CDR3 is made up of 17 amino acids. The chain's CDR3 is CASSSGTSGGADETQYF. The DNA of the CDR3 is TGCGCCAGCAGCTCTGGGACTAGCGGGGGGGCCGACGAGACCCAGTACTTC.

As regards this clonotype: Germline is not matched at one junction end, which may reflect a read error. The CDR3 DNA sequence: TGTGCCACCAGCAGACGGGGCACAAGCTCTGGCTACACCTTC. Protein product: CATSRRGTSSGYTF. The chain joins TRBV7-9 to TRBJ1-2; the D gene is possibly TRBD1 (5 bases). This CDR3 is built from 14 residues. Germline CDR1 reads SEHNR; CDR2 reads FQNEAQ (reference sequence).

About this clonotype itself: It is likely a read error, because the conserved phenylalanine at the end of the CDR3 is missing. It is unclear where the CDR3 begins or ends on the DNA, so no DNA is shown, and the CDR3 is as TCRdb lists it. This CDR3 reads CASSPVPGEQFFG. The chain couples TRBV7-2 to TRBJ1-5. The CDR3 spans 13 residues, counting both ends. Per germline, CDR1 SGHTA and CDR2 FQGNSA.

There are many counts of this clonotype. V gene TRBV7-9 combines with J gene TRBJ1-1; no clear D. V was clipped by 1 base and J by 3 bases, with 9 bases between them. This CDR3 has 14 amino acids. The germline gives CDR1 SEHNR, CDR2 FQNEAQ (reference sequence). The CDR3 DNA reads as TGTGCCAGCAGCTTAGGACTTACGGACACTGAAGCTTTCTTT. Translated: CASSLGLTDTEAFF.